This is a list of T cell receptor beta chains from one sample in a study of control samples from healthy donors and cancer patients. Generated by immunoSEQ multiplex PCR, the TCRdb table keeps only in-frame clones and is missing some. The table lists 68,000 or so clones, 83% of them singletons. Sequenced input: blood. These receptors were collected from a man aged 55 to 70 in good health. The CDR3 runs from the conserved cysteine through the conserved F or W. The D gene is left open where the match is weak. The size entry is marked missing in some rows and otherwise reads once, few, many or a size class.

d_call	v_call	clone_size	j_call	cdr3_nt	cdr3_aa
NA	TRBV27	NA	TRBJ2-3	TGTGCCAGCAGTTTAATGCGGAGGACAGATACGCAGTATTTT	CASSLMRRTDTQYF
NA	TRBV29-1	once	TRBJ2-1	TGCAGCGTAAGAAAGCAGTATAGCAATGAGCAGTTCTTC	CSVRKQYSNEQFF
NA	TRBV18	NA	TRBJ2-7	TGTGCCAGCTCACAGGCAGGCCTCTCCTACGAGCAGTACTTC	CASSQAGLSYEQYF
NA	TRBV5-1	NA	TRBJ1-1	TGCGCCAGCAGCTTGGGGGACGGCCGGGTTGCTTTCTTT	CASSLGDGRVAFF
NA	TRBV9	NA	TRBJ2-2	TGTGCCAGCAGCGTAGCCGCCAGGGACACCGGGGAGCTGTTTTTT	CASSVAARDTGELFF
TRBD1	TRBV5-1	NA	TRBJ2-3	TGCGCCAGCAGCTTGGGGACAGGGGCAGATACGCAGTATTTT	CASSLGTGADTQYF
NA	TRBV27	NA	TRBJ2-7	TGTGCCAGCAGTTTAGGGGGGTTCGGCGAGCAGTACTTC	CASSLGGFGEQYF
NA	TRBV6-5	NA	TRBJ2-7	TGTGCCAGCAGAGCCGGGACGGGTAGCTCCTACGAGCAGTACTTC	CASRAGTGSSYEQYF
NA	TRBV7-2	NA	TRBJ2-7	TGTGCCAGCAGCTTAGCCTTGACAGGAACCTACGAGCAGTACTTC	CASSLALTGTYEQYF
NA	TRBV3-1/TRBV3-2	NA	TRBJ2-7	TGTGCCAGCAGCCGCGGATCAGAGCAGTACTTC	CASSRGSEQYF
TRBD1	TRBV7-2	NA	TRBJ2-1	TGTGCCAGCAGCTTAGGTTTCGGACAGGGGTACAATGAGCAGTTCTTC	CASSLGFGQGYNEQFF
TRBD2	TRBV5-1	NA	TRBJ2-3	TGCGCCAGCAGTAGAGCGGGAGTGTCAGATACGCAGTATTTT	CASSRAGVSDTQYF
TRBD2	TRBV5-4	NA	TRBJ2-1	TGTGCCAGCAGCGAACAACTAGCGGGGGCTTACAATGAGCAGTTCTTC	CASSEQLAGAYNEQFF
TRBD2	TRBV11-2	once	TRBJ2-7	TGTGCCAGCAGCATCATCGGGGGGGAGCAGTACTTC	CASSIIGGEQYF
TRBD1	TRBV9	NA	TRBJ1-5	TGTGCCAGCAGCCCTCGGGACAGCTATAGCAATCAGCCCCAGCATTTT	CASSPRDSYSNQPQHF
TRBD1	TRBV6-5	NA	TRBJ2-5	TGTGCCAGCAGTTCAAGGACAGGGGGTTTAGGGACCCAGTACTTC	CASSSRTGGLGTQYF
NA	TRBV9	NA	TRBJ1-4	TGTGCCAGCAGCGTAGATTCTATAGGGGAAAAACTGTTTTTT	CASSVDSIGEKLFF
NA	TRBV6-1	NA	TRBJ2-5	TGTGCCAGCAGTGAGGGGGCAGGGGTGTTAGAGACCCAGTACTTC	CASSEGAGVLETQYF
NA	TRBV18	NA	TRBJ1-6	TGTGCCAGCTCACCTCGGGGCAATAAGGGTTCACCCCTCCACTTT	CASSPRGNKGSPLHF
NA	TRBV30	NA	TRBJ2-5	TGTGCCTGGGGGGGCAGGGAAGAGACCCAGTACTTC	CAWGGREETQYF
TRBD2	TRBV7-3	NA	TRBJ2-2	TGTGCCAGCAGCTCCCTCGGGACTAGCGGGGGCTTCACCGGGGAGCTGTTTTTT	CASSSLGTSGGFTGELFF
NA	TRBV3-1/TRBV3-2	NA	TRBJ2-6	TGTGCCAGCAGCCAAGAGTCTACTGGGGCCAACGTCCTGACTTTC	CASSQESTGANVLTF
TRBD1	TRBV19	NA	TRBJ2-3	TGTGCCAGTAGTACGCGGGACAGGGGCGCGCTAGATACGCAGTATTTT	CASSTRDRGALDTQYF
NA	TRBV10-3	NA	TRBJ1-2	TGTGCCATCAGTGAGTGGACGGGAAACTATGGCTACACCTTC	CAISEWTGNYGYTF
NA	TRBV4-3	NA	TRBJ2-2	TGCGCCAGCAGCCAAGAGCGGCTGAACACCGGGGAGCTGTTTTTT	CASSQERLNTGELFF
NA	TRBV6-1	NA	TRBJ1-4	TGTGCCAGCAGTGAACAGGGTATAGCCAATGAAAAACTGTTTTTT	CASSEQGIANEKLFF
NA	TRBV4-3	NA	TRBJ2-3	TGCGCCAGCAGCCAAGGTTTGACCGGCTCCCGGGAGTATTTT	CASSQGLTGSREYF
TRBD2	TRBV7-2	NA	TRBJ2-7	TGTGCCAGCAGCTTTACCCTCGCGGGAGGGCCGTACGAGCAGTACTTC	CASSFTLAGGPYEQYF
NA	TRBV7-8	NA	TRBJ1-4	TGTGCCAGCAGCGGCAGGGTTAATGAAAAACTGTTTTTT	CASSGRVNEKLFF
TRBD2	TRBV24-1	once	TRBJ2-1	TGTGCCACCAGTGACCCAACACTAGCGATCAATGAGCAGTTCTTC	CATSDPTLAINEQFF
NA	TRBV9	NA	TRBJ1-1	TGTGCCAGCAGCCCCGGGGGGAACCTGAACACTGAAGCTTTCTTT	CASSPGGNLNTEAFF
TRBD2	TRBV5-4	NA	TRBJ2-7	TGTGCCAGCAGCTTGAGCGGGAACGAGCAGTACTTC	CASSLSGNEQYF
NA	TRBV5-8	NA	TRBJ2-1	TGTGCCAGCAGCTTGGCGTGGGGGTGGGGGTCCTCCTACAATGAGCAGTTCTTC	CASSLAWGWGSSYNEQFF
TRBD1	TRBV7-9	NA	TRBJ2-2	TGTGCCAGCAGCTTCCCCCGGGACAGGGGGTCCGCGAACACCGGGGAGCTGTTTTTT	CASSFPRDRGSANTGELFF
NA	TRBV25-1	NA	TRBJ2-1	TGTGCCAGCAGTGACCCTTTTCGTGACAATGAGCAGTTCTTC	CASSDPFRDNEQFF
NA	TRBV11-3	few	TRBJ2-5	TGTGCCAGCATACCGGGCCTCCTCCAAGAGACCCAGTACTTC	CASIPGLLQETQYF
NA	TRBV30	once	TRBJ2-1	TGTGCCTGGAGTGTGGCCACTTTTAATGAGCAGTTCTTC	CAWSVATFNEQFF
TRBD1	TRBV6-6	NA	TRBJ2-7	TGTGCCAGCAGTTATTCACAGGGGCTTTACTACGAGCAGTACTTC	CASSYSQGLYYEQYF
NA	TRBV27	NA	TRBJ2-2	TGTGCCAGCAGGCTGGGGGCCAGGATAGACACCGGGGAGCTGTTTTTT	CASRLGARIDTGELFF
TRBD1	TRBV6-5	once	TRBJ2-1	TGTGCCAGCAGGGACCGACAGGGGGCGTACAATGAGCAGTTCTTC	CASRDRQGAYNEQFF
NA	TRBV10-3	NA	TRBJ2-1	TGTGCCATCAGTGATCTCTGGGGTTCCAATGAGCAGTTCTTC	CAISDLWGSNEQFF
TRBD2	TRBV6-7	NA	TRBJ2-4	TGTGCCAGCAGTTACCCCGGGGGGGGGCAGGGAGCCAAAAACATTCAGTACTTC	CASSYPGGGQGAKNIQYF
NA	TRBV12-3/TRBV12-4	NA	TRBJ2-1	TGTGCCAGCAGTTCCTCACTATGGGAGCAGTTCTTC	CASSSSLWEQFF
NA	TRBV10-3	NA	TRBJ2-7	TGTGCCATCAGTGAGTCCTCCTACGAGCAGTACTTC	CAISESSYEQYF
NA	TRBV29-1	NA	TRBJ1-3	TGCAGCGTTAGAGTCTCTGGAAACACCATATATTTT	CSVRVSGNTIYF
NA	TRBV27	NA	TRBJ1-1	TGTGCCAGCAGCGCAGACAGATTGAACACTGAAGCTTTCTTT	CASSADRLNTEAFF
NA	TRBV6-5	NA	TRBJ1-5	TGTGCCAGCACCCAGGGACACTCGCGTCCGGAGCCCCAGCATTTT	CASTQGHSRPEPQHF
NA	TRBV7-9	NA	TRBJ1-2	TGTGCCAGCGGCCAGGAAAGTATTTATGGCTACACCTTC	CASGQESIYGYTF
TRBD1	TRBV30	NA	TRBJ2-7	TGTGCTTGGAACAGGGGCTCCTACGAGCAGTACTTC	CAWNRGSYEQYF
TRBD1	TRBV19	NA	TRBJ1-6	TGTGCCAGTAGAACAGGACAGGCCTATAATTCACCCCTCCACTTT	CASRTGQAYNSPLHF
NA	TRBV29-1	medium-sized	TRBJ2-1	TGCAGCGGGGGTCAGTACTCCTACAATGAGCAGTTCTTC	CSGGQYSYNEQFF
TRBD1	TRBV18	medium-sized	TRBJ2-5	TGTGCCAGCTCACTTGGGACAGGCGGAGAGACCCAGTACTTC	CASSLGTGGETQYF
NA	TRBV7-2	NA	TRBJ1-2	TGTGCCAGCAGCTTAACAGGGAATAACTATGGCTACACCTTC	CASSLTGNNYGYTF
NA	TRBV6-2/TRBV6-3	NA	TRBJ1-2	TGTGCCAGCAGTTCCTCGGGAGGCTACACCTTC	CASSSSGGYTF
NA	TRBV28	NA	TRBJ1-3	TGTGCCAGCAGTCGGCTAGAAATAGGAAACACCATATATTTT	CASSRLEIGNTIYF
NA	TRBV5-1	NA	TRBJ2-1	TGCGCCAGCAGCTTGGGGCAGGGAAAGTACAATGAGCAGTTCTTC	CASSLGQGKYNEQFF
TRBD1	TRBV27	few	TRBJ1-2	TGTGCCAGCAGTTTATATGGGACAGGGGGCGGCTACACCTTC	CASSLYGTGGGYTF
TRBD2	TRBV24-1	NA	TRBJ2-1	TGTGCCACCAGTGATCGACTAGCGGGAGGATATGAGCAGTTCTTC	CATSDRLAGGYEQFF
NA	TRBV6-2/TRBV6-3	NA	TRBJ2-7	TGTGCCAGCAGTTATTCCGAGGGCCGGTCCGAGCAGTACTTC	CASSYSEGRSEQYF